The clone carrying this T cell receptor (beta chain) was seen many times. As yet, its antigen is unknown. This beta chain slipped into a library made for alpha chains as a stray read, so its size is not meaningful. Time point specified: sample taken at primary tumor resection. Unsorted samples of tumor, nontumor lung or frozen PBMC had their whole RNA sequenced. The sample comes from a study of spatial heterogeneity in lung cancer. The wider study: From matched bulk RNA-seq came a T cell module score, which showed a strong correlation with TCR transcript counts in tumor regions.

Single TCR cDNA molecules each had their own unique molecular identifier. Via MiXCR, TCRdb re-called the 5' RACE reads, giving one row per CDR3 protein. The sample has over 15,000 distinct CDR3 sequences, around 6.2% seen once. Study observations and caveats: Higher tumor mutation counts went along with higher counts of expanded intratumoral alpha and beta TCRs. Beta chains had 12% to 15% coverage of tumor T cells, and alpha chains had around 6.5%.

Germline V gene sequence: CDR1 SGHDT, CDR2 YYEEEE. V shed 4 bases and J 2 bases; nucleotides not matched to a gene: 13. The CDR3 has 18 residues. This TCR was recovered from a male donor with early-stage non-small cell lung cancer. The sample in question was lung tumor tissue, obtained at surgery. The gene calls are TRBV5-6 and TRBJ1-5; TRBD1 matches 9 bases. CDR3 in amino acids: CASSRRDRELGGNQPQHF. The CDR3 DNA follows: TGTGCCAGCAGCCGCCGGGACAGGGAGTTGGGGGGCAATCAGCCCCAGCATTTT.